This entry concerns a single T cell receptor beta chain. The antigen remains unidentified. These data come from a study of shared clonotypes between healthy human individuals. Study results and caveats: Blood was the only sampled material, and tissue repertoires likely differ.

It was about 180 ng DNA, 31,000 or so T cell genomes, that sorted-subset replicate PCRs used. TCRdb's copy holds only in-frame clones and misses some; the assay was immunoSEQ multiplex PCR. The data contain about 380,000 clones, roughly 96% of them singletons. CD8 memory cells included CD45RO+ cells plus CCR7-negative CD45RA+ TemRA cells. V was pared by 4 bases and J by 2 bases, with 17 bases between. The CDR3 extends over 16 amino acids. Germline CDR1 SEHNR, CDR2 FQNEAQ (reference sequence). The genes are TRBV7-9 and TRBJ2-5, with D unresolved. This clonotype was sampled from a man aged 25 to 40 in good health. The source material was memory CD8+ T cells sorted from blood. The subset was: CD45RO+ cells pooled with CCR7-negative TemRA cells. CDR3 sequence reads: CASSWWDAGRQETQYF. The DNA for the CDR3 is TGTGCCAGCAGCTGGTGGGATGCAGGTCGACAAGAGACCCAGTACTTC.